These T cell receptor beta chains were read from a single sample in a study of T cell responses to AZD1222 COVID-19 vaccine. Sequenced by immunoSEQ multiplex PCR; TCRdb stores in-frame clones only, minus some. The sample gives roughly 120,000 clones, roughly 84% of which show up once; roughly a tenth is in the top ten. The sequencing used peripheral blood, collected on day 0 of AZD1222 vaccination. The receptors stem from an adult in good health. Each CDR3 is given with its conserved first and last residue. Fields, in order: clone size, D gene, CDR3 length, J gene, V gene, CDR3 DNA, CDR3 protein. The D gene is left open where the match is weak. The size entry is marked missing in some rows and otherwise reads once, few, many or a size class.

clone size: -
D gene: -
CDR3 length: 15
J gene: TRBJ2-7
V gene: TRBV6-1
CDR3 DNA: TGTGCCAGCAGTGAATGGCCGGGAGAATCCTACGAGCAGTACTTC
CDR3 protein: CASSEWPGESYEQYF

clone size: -
D gene: -
CDR3 length: 15
J gene: TRBJ2-7
V gene: TRBV6-5
CDR3 DNA: TGTGCCAGCAGGCGGGGACGGCAGAGCTCCTACGAGCAGTACTTC
CDR3 protein: CASRRGRQSSYEQYF

clone size: -
D gene: -
CDR3 length: 14
J gene: TRBJ1-2
V gene: TRBV19
CDR3 DNA: TGTGCCAGTTTTGGGGACGACGGAGACTATGGCTACACCTTC
CDR3 protein: CASFGDDGDYGYTF

clone size: -
D gene: -
CDR3 length: 12
J gene: TRBJ2-1
V gene: TRBV30
CDR3 DNA: TGTGCCTGGAGTGTTAGGGGCGATGAGCAGTTCTTC
CDR3 protein: CAWSVRGDEQFF

clone size: -
D gene: -
CDR3 length: 14
J gene: TRBJ2-7
V gene: TRBV5-1
CDR3 DNA: TGCGCCAGCAGCTTGGGCCCGAACGTTAAAGAGCAGTACTTC
CDR3 protein: CASSLGPNVKEQYF

clone size: -
D gene: TRBD2
CDR3 length: 16
J gene: TRBJ2-1
V gene: TRBV5-8
CDR3 DNA: TGTGCCAGCAGACCAAGACTAGCGGGGGGGTACAATGAGCAGTTCTTC
CDR3 protein: CASRPRLAGGYNEQFF

clone size: once
D gene: -
CDR3 length: 13
J gene: TRBJ1-3
V gene: TRBV6-5
CDR3 DNA: TGTGCCAGCACCCCCCCCGGGGGAAACACCATATATTTT
CDR3 protein: CASTPPGGNTIYF

clone size: once
D gene: TRBD1
CDR3 length: 13
J gene: TRBJ2-7
V gene: TRBV29-1
CDR3 DNA: TGCAGCGTTGACGGGACAGGGGCCCACGAGCAGTACTTC
CDR3 protein: CSVDGTGAHEQYF

clone size: -
D gene: -
CDR3 length: 17
J gene: TRBJ2-1
V gene: TRBV27
CDR3 DNA: TGTGCCAGCAGTTTATCACCATTAGGGGCCTCCTACAATGAGCAGTTCTTC
CDR3 protein: CASSLSPLGASYNEQFF

clone size: -
D gene: -
CDR3 length: 15
J gene: TRBJ2-7
V gene: TRBV11-3
CDR3 DNA: TGTGCCAGCAGCCCCAGGGGCGGGTATCCCTACGAGCAGTACTTC
CDR3 protein: CASSPRGGYPYEQYF

clone size: once
D gene: TRBD1
CDR3 length: 13
J gene: TRBJ2-7
V gene: TRBV19
CDR3 DNA: TGTGCCAGTAGTATAGGGACAGGGGACGAGCAGTACTTC
CDR3 protein: CASSIGTGDEQYF

clone size: -
D gene: TRBD1
CDR3 length: 16
J gene: TRBJ2-2
V gene: TRBV6-1
CDR3 DNA: TGTGCCAGCAGTGAACGTGGGACAGGGTTCGACGGGGAGCTGTTTTTT
CDR3 protein: CASSERGTGFDGELFF

clone size: -
D gene: TRBD1
CDR3 length: 15
J gene: TRBJ1-1
V gene: TRBV19
CDR3 DNA: TGTGCCAGTATTGTGACAGGGGGCGTGGACACTGAAGCTTTCTTT
CDR3 protein: CASIVTGGVDTEAFF

clone size: -
D gene: -
CDR3 length: 17
J gene: TRBJ1-2
V gene: TRBV19
CDR3 DNA: TGTGCCAGTAGTATTTACAGTGGGGGGTCCGATAACTATGGCTACACCTTC
CDR3 protein: CASSIYSGGSDNYGYTF

clone size: -
D gene: -
CDR3 length: 13
J gene: TRBJ1-1
V gene: TRBV19
CDR3 DNA: TGTGCCAGTAGTATCCGGCGGGGTCTTGAAGCTTTCTTT
CDR3 protein: CASSIRRGLEAFF

clone size: -
D gene: -
CDR3 length: 15
J gene: TRBJ1-5
V gene: TRBV6-5
CDR3 DNA: TGTGCCAGCAGTCCAGGGGACTATAGCAATCAGCCCCAGCATTTT
CDR3 protein: CASSPGDYSNQPQHF

clone size: -
D gene: TRBD1
CDR3 length: 15
J gene: TRBJ2-4
V gene: TRBV19
CDR3 DNA: TGTGCCAGCAGGGACAGGGGGCTTCAAAGAAACATTCAGTACTTC
CDR3 protein: CASRDRGLQRNIQYF

clone size: -
D gene: -
CDR3 length: 16
J gene: TRBJ1-3
V gene: TRBV4-1
CDR3 DNA: TGCGCCAGCAGCCATAACAGGGCCCGCTCTGGAAACACCATATATTTT
CDR3 protein: CASSHNRARSGNTIYF

clone size: once
D gene: -
CDR3 length: 15
J gene: TRBJ2-1
V gene: TRBV5-1
CDR3 DNA: TGCGCCAGCAGCTTGACGGGGGATCCCAACAATGAGCAGTTCTTC
CDR3 protein: CASSLTGDPNNEQFF

clone size: -
D gene: TRBD2
CDR3 length: 16
J gene: TRBJ2-7
V gene: TRBV7-9
CDR3 DNA: TGTGCCAGCAGCTTGGGACTAGCGGGAGGAACCCACGAGCAGTACTTC
CDR3 protein: CASSLGLAGGTHEQYF

clone size: -
D gene: -
CDR3 length: 14
J gene: TRBJ2-6
V gene: TRBV7-2
CDR3 DNA: TGTGCCAGCAGCTTCAGCTCTGGGGCCAACGTCCTGACTTTC
CDR3 protein: CASSFSSGANVLTF

clone size: -
D gene: TRBD1
CDR3 length: 17
J gene: TRBJ1-5
V gene: TRBV6-1
CDR3 DNA: TGTGCCAGCAGTGGGGGACGTGGACAGGGCCTCGCTCAGCCCCAGCATTTT
CDR3 protein: CASSGGRGQGLAQPQHF

clone size: once
D gene: -
CDR3 length: 14
J gene: TRBJ1-4
V gene: TRBV6-1
CDR3 DNA: TGTGCCAGCAGTGAATTAGACAGAGGGGAAAAACTGTTTTTT
CDR3 protein: CASSELDRGEKLFF

clone size: -
D gene: -
CDR3 length: 14
J gene: TRBJ2-5
V gene: TRBV5-8
CDR3 DNA: TGTGCCAGCAGCCCCACTAGTCCTCAAGAGACCCAGTACTTC
CDR3 protein: CASSPTSPQETQYF

clone size: -
D gene: -
CDR3 length: 12
J gene: TRBJ2-5
V gene: TRBV7-9
CDR3 DNA: TGTGCCAGCAGTCTGAATCAAGAGACCCAGTACTTC
CDR3 protein: CASSLNQETQYF

clone size: -
D gene: TRBD2
CDR3 length: 13
J gene: TRBJ2-1
V gene: TRBV3-1/TRBV3-2
CDR3 DNA: TGTGCCAGCAGCAAGCGGGGATACAATGAGCAGTTCTTC
CDR3 protein: CASSKRGYNEQFF

clone size: few
D gene: -
CDR3 length: 13
J gene: TRBJ1-3
V gene: TRBV7-9
CDR3 DNA: TGTGCCAGCAGCTTTCATACTGGAAACACCATATATTTT
CDR3 protein: CASSFHTGNTIYF

clone size: -
D gene: -
CDR3 length: 13
J gene: TRBJ1-2
V gene: TRBV11-3
CDR3 DNA: TGTGCCAGCAGCTCAAACGTGCCAGGTAGCTACACCTTC
CDR3 protein: CASSSNVPGSYTF

clone size: few
D gene: TRBD1
CDR3 length: 16
J gene: TRBJ2-7
V gene: TRBV15
CDR3 DNA: TGTGCCACCAGCCCATCACCGGGGACAGGGTTTGAAGAGCAGTACTTC
CDR3 protein: CATSPSPGTGFEEQYF

clone size: -
D gene: -
CDR3 length: 13
J gene: TRBJ1-1
V gene: TRBV30
CDR3 DNA: TGTGCCTGGAGTGACAGGGTGAACACTGAAGCTTTCTTT
CDR3 protein: CAWSDRVNTEAFF

clone size: -
D gene: -
CDR3 length: 12
J gene: TRBJ2-5
V gene: TRBV28
CDR3 DNA: TGTGCCAGCAGTTTAGAGGGTCGGGCCCAGTACTTC
CDR3 protein: CASSLEGRAQYF

clone size: -
D gene: -
CDR3 length: 11
J gene: TRBJ2-3
V gene: TRBV5-1
CDR3 DNA: TGCGCCAGCAGCTTAAGAGATACGCAGTATTTT
CDR3 protein: CASSLRDTQYF

clone size: -
D gene: -
CDR3 length: 14
J gene: TRBJ1-3
V gene: TRBV11-2
CDR3 DNA: TGTGCCAGCAGCCCAGGGTTTGCCGGAAACACCATATATTTT
CDR3 protein: CASSPGFAGNTIYF

clone size: -
D gene: TRBD1
CDR3 length: 14
J gene: TRBJ2-2
V gene: TRBV4-1
CDR3 DNA: TGCGCCAGCAGCCACGTGACAGGGGCCGGGGAGCTGTTTTTT
CDR3 protein: CASSHVTGAGELFF

clone size: -
D gene: -
CDR3 length: 14
J gene: TRBJ1-2
V gene: TRBV6-4
CDR3 DNA: TGTGCCAGCAGTGAAGCCGCAGGGCGAAGTGGCTACACCTTC
CDR3 protein: CASSEAAGRSGYTF

clone size: -
D gene: -
CDR3 length: 13
J gene: TRBJ2-7
V gene: TRBV27
CDR3 DNA: TGTGCCAGCAGATTCGTTGGGGTTGGAGAGCAGTACTTC
CDR3 protein: CASRFVGVGEQYF

clone size: -
D gene: -
CDR3 length: 16
J gene: TRBJ1-3
V gene: TRBV7-2
CDR3 DNA: TGTGCCAGCAGCCCCGACGCTACCCTCTCTGGAAACACCATATATTTT
CDR3 protein: CASSPDATLSGNTIYF

clone size: -
D gene: -
CDR3 length: 14
J gene: TRBJ2-5
V gene: TRBV5-1
CDR3 DNA: TGCGCCAGCAGCTTGGAAACTGGGGGAGAGACCCAGTACTTC
CDR3 protein: CASSLETGGETQYF

clone size: -
D gene: -
CDR3 length: 15
J gene: TRBJ1-2
V gene: TRBV11-3
CDR3 DNA: TGTGCCAGCAGCTTAGGGGACGGCCCTAACTATGGCTACACCTTC
CDR3 protein: CASSLGDGPNYGYTF

clone size: -
D gene: -
CDR3 length: 16
J gene: TRBJ1-3
V gene: TRBV2
CDR3 DNA: TGTGCCAGCAGTGAAGTACCCCTTAACAGAAGAAACACCATATATTTT
CDR3 protein: CASSEVPLNRRNTIYF

clone size: -
D gene: -
CDR3 length: 13
J gene: TRBJ1-2
V gene: TRBV21-1
CDR3 DNA: TGTGCCAGCCTCACGCGAGGGACAGATGGCTACACCTTC
CDR3 protein: CASLTRGTDGYTF

clone size: once
D gene: -
CDR3 length: 14
J gene: TRBJ2-5
V gene: TRBV7-2
CDR3 DNA: TGTGCCAGCAGCTTTACAGCGTTCCAAGAGACCCAGTACTTC
CDR3 protein: CASSFTAFQETQYF

clone size: once
D gene: -
CDR3 length: 14
J gene: TRBJ1-5
V gene: TRBV10-2
CDR3 DNA: TGCGCCAGCAGTGAGCTGGGGGGCAATCAGCCCCAGCATTTT
CDR3 protein: CASSELGGNQPQHF

clone size: once
D gene: TRBD1
CDR3 length: 17
J gene: TRBJ1-2
V gene: TRBV7-6
CDR3 DNA: TGTGCCAGCAGCTCCTGGAGGACAGGGGGCGCGGGCTATGGCTACACCTTC
CDR3 protein: CASSSWRTGGAGYGYTF

clone size: -
D gene: -
CDR3 length: 14
J gene: TRBJ1-5
V gene: TRBV20-1
CDR3 DNA: TGCAGTGCTAGTTACGCAAGGGGCAATCAGCCCCAGCATTTT
CDR3 protein: CSASYARGNQPQHF

clone size: -
D gene: -
CDR3 length: 15
J gene: TRBJ1-2
V gene: TRBV5-6
CDR3 DNA: TGTGCCAGCAGCTTGTGGGGGGCTCGCCTCTATGGCTACACCTTC
CDR3 protein: CASSLWGARLYGYTF

clone size: -
D gene: -
CDR3 length: 13
J gene: TRBJ1-1
V gene: TRBV6-1
CDR3 DNA: TGTGCCAGCAGTGAAATGAGGGGCACTGAAGCTTTCTTT
CDR3 protein: CASSEMRGTEAFF

clone size: -
D gene: TRBD1
CDR3 length: 14
J gene: TRBJ2-1
V gene: TRBV7-9
CDR3 DNA: TGTGCCAGCAGCCCGGGACAGGGTAGGGATGAGCAGTTCTTC
CDR3 protein: CASSPGQGRDEQFF

clone size: -
D gene: -
CDR3 length: 13
J gene: TRBJ2-7
V gene: TRBV2
CDR3 DNA: TGTGCCAGCCCCCGGGCTAGGGCTGGAGAGCAGTACTTC
CDR3 protein: CASPRARAGEQYF

clone size: -
D gene: TRBD1
CDR3 length: 14
J gene: TRBJ1-2
V gene: TRBV6-4
CDR3 DNA: TGTGCCAGCAGTATGGACAGGGGAGTTCCCGCCTACACCTTC
CDR3 protein: CASSMDRGVPAYTF

clone size: -
D gene: TRBD1
CDR3 length: 16
J gene: TRBJ2-7
V gene: TRBV5-8
CDR3 DNA: TGTGCCAGCATCCTTCAACCGGGACAGGGCGTCTACGAGCAGTACTTC
CDR3 protein: CASILQPGQGVYEQYF

clone size: -
D gene: TRBD2
CDR3 length: 16
J gene: TRBJ2-3
V gene: TRBV30
CDR3 DNA: TGTGCCTGGAGTGTACTAGGGGAGGGCTCTCGAGATACGCAGTATTTT
CDR3 protein: CAWSVLGEGSRDTQYF

clone size: -
D gene: -
CDR3 length: 14
J gene: TRBJ2-2
V gene: TRBV27
CDR3 DNA: TGTGCCAGCAGTATGGGACGGACCACCGGGGAGCTGTTTTTT
CDR3 protein: CASSMGRTTGELFF

clone size: -
D gene: -
CDR3 length: 12
J gene: TRBJ2-3
V gene: TRBV4-1
CDR3 DNA: TGCGCCAGCAGCTTTGAAGGAGATACGCAGTATTTT
CDR3 protein: CASSFEGDTQYF

clone size: -
D gene: -
CDR3 length: 13
J gene: TRBJ1-5
V gene: TRBV28
CDR3 DNA: TGTGCTAGCAGTGATCTCCTTAATCAGCCCCAGCATTTT
CDR3 protein: CASSDLLNQPQHF